The rows below give T cell receptor beta chains drawn from one sample of a study of Ad26.COV2.S vaccination and SARS-CoV-2 variants. Here immunoSEQ multiplex PCR was the method, and the copy in TCRdb shows in-frame clones only, minus some. The sample includes approximately 300,000 clones, roughly 80% of them seen just once. The material sequenced was peripheral blood, taken in a trial of Ad26.COV2.S vaccine versus placebo. These receptors were taken from a person between 18 and 59 years old who received the Ad26.COV2.S COVID-19 vaccine or a placebo. Each CDR3 is given with its conserved first and last residue. D genes are given only for firm matches. A row's size may be missing; if present it is once, few, many or a size class.

v_gene	abundance	j_gene	d_gene	CDR3aa	CDR3nt
TRBV29-1	-	TRBJ2-5	-	CSVSRDQETQYF	TGCAGCGTTTCCCGGGACCAAGAGACCCAGTACTTC
TRBV7-8	-	TRBJ1-2	-	CASSLGTGGYTF	TGTGCCAGCAGCTTGGGTACAGGGGGCTACACCTTC
TRBV27	once	TRBJ1-2	-	CASSLSRELSYGYTF	TGTGCCAGCAGTTTAAGCCGAGAGTTAAGCTATGGCTACACCTTC
TRBV2	-	TRBJ1-6	-	CASIPRISSPLHF	TGTGCCAGCATCCCCCGGATTAGTTCACCCCTCCACTTT
TRBV28	-	TRBJ2-7	-	CASSQGGEQYF	TGTGCCAGCAGCCAGGGAGGCGAGCAGTACTTC
TRBV5-1	-	TRBJ1-2	TRBD1	CASSQDRAYGYTF	TGCGCCAGCAGCCAGGACAGGGCCTATGGCTACACCTTC
TRBV2	-	TRBJ2-3	TRBD2	CASSERAGGRTDTQYF	TGTGCCAGCAGTGAACGGGCGGGGGGGCGCACAGATACGCAGTATTTT
TRBV28	once	TRBJ2-5	-	CASSGPGRLEETQYF	TGTGCCAGCAGTGGACCGGGACGGTTGGAAGAGACCCAGTACTTC
TRBV5-5	-	TRBJ2-1	-	CASSYLGDSYNEQFF	TGTGCCAGCAGCTACCTGGGTGATTCCTACAATGAGCAGTTCTTC
TRBV21-1	-	TRBJ1-2	-	CASSKAEPTHYRINSHSCGYTF	TGTGCCAGCAGCAAAGCGGAACCCACACATTACAGGATAAACTCACATAGCTGCGGCTACACCTTC
TRBV28	-	TRBJ2-7	TRBD2	CASSLSLAGGSSEQYF	TGTGCCAGCAGCCTTTCCCTAGCGGGGGGTAGTTCCGAGCAGTACTTC
TRBV10-3	-	TRBJ2-3	-	CAISEIMSTDTQYF	TGTGCCATCAGCGAGATTATGAGCACAGATACGCAGTATTTT
TRBV18	-	TRBJ1-2	-	CASTLGGQADLYYGYTF	TGTGCCAGCACCCTGGGTGGGCAGGCCGACTTGTACTATGGCTACACCTTC
TRBV27	-	TRBJ1-2	TRBD1	CASRLLYRGSGGYTF	TGTGCCAGCAGACTACTATACAGGGGTTCCGGTGGCTACACCTTC
TRBV7-3	-	TRBJ2-7	-	CASSLLGGVGYEQYF	TGTGCCAGCAGCCTCCTGGGAGGAGTGGGATACGAGCAGTACTTC
TRBV28	-	TRBJ1-2	TRBD1	CASSYGQGDYGYTF	TGTGCCAGCAGTTACGGACAGGGAGACTATGGCTACACCTTC
TRBV5-5	many	TRBJ1-4	TRBD1	CASSQMDREAEKLFF	TGTGCCAGCTCCCAGATGGACAGGGAGGCTGAAAAACTGTTTTTT
TRBV7-9	few	TRBJ1-2	-	CASSLEKYGYTF	TGTGCCAGCAGCCTGGAGAAATATGGCTACACCTTC
TRBV19	-	TRBJ2-1	TRBD2	CASSMGTSGYNEQFF	TGTGCCAGTAGTATGGGGACTAGCGGATACAATGAGCAGTTCTTC
TRBV14	-	TRBJ1-3	-	CASSPRWGRGNTIYF	TGTGCCAGCAGTCCTCGTTGGGGCCGTGGAAACACCATATATTTT
TRBV19	-	TRBJ2-1	-	CASSIGRGAAFF	TGTGCCAGTAGTATAGGAAGGGGGGCCGCGTTCTTC
TRBV27	-	TRBJ2-1	TRBD1	CASSTVTGSPLGEQFF	TGTGCCAGCAGTACGGTGACAGGGAGTCCCTTGGGTGAGCAGTTCTTC
TRBV7-9	-	TRBJ2-1	TRBD2	CASSLWGGPAGNEQFF	TGTGCCAGCAGCTTGTGGGGGGGTCCGGCTGGGAATGAGCAGTTCTTC
TRBV6-5	few	TRBJ2-3	-	CASSSRLGTDTQYF	TGTGCCAGCAGTTCCCGACTAGGGACAGATACGCAGTATTTT
TRBV3-1/TRBV3-2	-	TRBJ1-1	TRBD1	CASSRRDRVNTEAFF	TGTGCCAGCAGCCGGCGGGACAGGGTGAACACTGAAGCTTTCTTT
TRBV6-4	-	TRBJ1-5	TRBD1	CASSDLQGEPPNQPQHF	TGTGCCAGCAGTGACTTGCAGGGGGAGCCCCCCAATCAGCCCCAGCATTTT
TRBV2	-	TRBJ1-2	-	CASSEAGLYGYTF	TGTGCCAGCAGTGAAGCAGGACTCTATGGCTACACCTTC
TRBV7-9	-	TRBJ2-2	TRBD1	CASSRPTGGSGELFF	TGTGCCAGCAGCAGGCCGACAGGGGGCTCCGGGGAGCTGTTTTTT
TRBV7-6	-	TRBJ2-2	TRBD1	CASSLEGARNTGELFF	TGTGCCAGCAGCTTAGAGGGGGCGCGGAACACCGGGGAGCTGTTTTTT
TRBV11-3	-	TRBJ2-3	TRBD1	CASSPYRGLTDTQYF	TGTGCCAGCAGCCCGTACAGGGGGCTTACAGATACGCAGTATTTT
TRBV14	-	TRBJ1-2	-	CASSPRQTGVYGYTF	TGTGCCAGCAGCCCACGGCAGACAGGCGTCTATGGCTACACCTTC
TRBV5-1	-	TRBJ1-1	-	CASSEPMNTEAFF	TGCGCCAGCAGCGAGCCAATGAACACTGAAGCTTTCTTT
TRBV5-4	once	TRBJ1-1	TRBD1	CASSNRGFTEAFF	TGTGCCAGCAGCAACAGGGGCTTCACTGAAGCTTTCTTT
TRBV4-2	-	TRBJ2-1	-	CASSQRGVSNEQFF	TGTGCCAGCAGCCAAAGAGGGGTTTCAAATGAGCAGTTCTTC
TRBV28	-	TRBJ2-5	TRBD1	CASDNDLGQNQETQYF	TGTGCCAGCGATAACGATTTGGGACAGAACCAAGAGACCCAGTACTTC
TRBV2	-	TRBJ1-5	-	CASRVRGLLSNQPQHF	TGTGCCAGCAGGGTAAGGGGACTGCTTAGCAATCAGCCCCAGCATTTT
TRBV6-6	-	TRBJ2-7	-	CASSYSPAGIVEQYF	TGTGCCAGCAGTTACTCACCTGCCGGGATAGTCGAGCAGTACTTC
TRBV4-2	-	TRBJ2-1	-	CASSQDYAYNEQFF	TGTGCCAGCAGCCAAGATTACGCCTACAATGAGCAGTTCTTC
TRBV27	-	TRBJ1-3	TRBD1	CASSQTGAGRTIYF	TGTGCCAGCAGCCAAACAGGGGCGGGTAGGACCATATATTTT
TRBV28	-	TRBJ1-2	-	CASSLFEGNYGYTF	TGTGCCAGCAGTTTATTCGAGGGGAACTATGGCTACACCTTC